This TCR beta chain is from a study of CD8+ T cells in alopecia areata. Overall study context: Patients received oral tofacitinib, 5 to 10 mg twice daily, for moderate-to-severe alopecia areata.

The CDR3 is made up of 14 amino acids. Germline CDR1 SGHRS, CDR2 YFSETQ. V shed 0 bases and J shed 0 bases, with 6 bases lying between them. Reverse transcribed after extraction, RNA yielded cDNA as the sequencing template. Sequenced by immunoSEQ multiplex PCR; TCRdb stores in-frame clones only, minus some. The data contain some 95,000 clones, about 45% of them seen just once; the ten biggest clones take up 0.79%. Sequences were obtained from CD4+ T cells sorted from blood. The chain is built from TRBV5-1 and TRBJ1-2; D is ambiguous. This receptor was obtained from a human donor with alopecia areata. CDR3 in DNA: TGCGCCAGCAGCTTGGACGGAGCTAACTATGGCTACACCTTC. Protein sequence: CASSLDGANYGYTF.